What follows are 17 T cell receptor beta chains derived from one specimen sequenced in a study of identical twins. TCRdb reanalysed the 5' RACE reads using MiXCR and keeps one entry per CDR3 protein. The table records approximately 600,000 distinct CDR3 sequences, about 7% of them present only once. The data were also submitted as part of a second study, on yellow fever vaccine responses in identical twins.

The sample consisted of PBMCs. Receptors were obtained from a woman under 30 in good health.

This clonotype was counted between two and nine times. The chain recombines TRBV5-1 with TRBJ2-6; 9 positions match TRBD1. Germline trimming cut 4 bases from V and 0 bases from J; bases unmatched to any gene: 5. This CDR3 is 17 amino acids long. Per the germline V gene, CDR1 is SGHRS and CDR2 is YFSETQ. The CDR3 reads CASSRQGDYSGANVLTF. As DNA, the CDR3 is TGCGCCAGCAGCCGACAGGGGGATTACTCTGGGGCCAACGTCCTGACTTTC. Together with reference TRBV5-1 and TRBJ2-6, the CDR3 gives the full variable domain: KAGVTQTPRYLIKTRGQQVTLSCSPISGHRSVSWYQQTPGQGLQFLFEYFSETQRNKGNFPGRFSGRQFSNSRSEMNVSTLELGDSALYLCASSRQGDYSGANVLTFGAGSRLTVL.

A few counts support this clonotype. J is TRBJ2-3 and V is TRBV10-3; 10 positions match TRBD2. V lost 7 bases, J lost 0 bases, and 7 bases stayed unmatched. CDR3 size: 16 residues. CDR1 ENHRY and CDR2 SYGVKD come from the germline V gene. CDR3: CAITRSTSGSTDTQYF. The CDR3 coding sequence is TGTGCCATCACCCGATCGACTAGCGGGAGCACAGATACGCAGTATTTT.

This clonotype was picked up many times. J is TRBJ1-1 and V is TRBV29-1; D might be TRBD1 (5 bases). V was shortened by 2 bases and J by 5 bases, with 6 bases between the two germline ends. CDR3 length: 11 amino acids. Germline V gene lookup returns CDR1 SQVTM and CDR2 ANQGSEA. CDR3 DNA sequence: TGCAGCGTTGAAAAGGGGACTGAAGCTTTCTTT. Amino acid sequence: CSVEKGTEAFF.

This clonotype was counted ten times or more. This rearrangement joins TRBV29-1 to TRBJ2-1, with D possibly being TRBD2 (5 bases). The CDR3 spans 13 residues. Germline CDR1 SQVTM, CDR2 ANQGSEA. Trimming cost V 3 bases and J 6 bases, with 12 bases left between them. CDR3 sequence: CSVERASLNEQFF. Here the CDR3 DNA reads TGCAGCGTTGAGCGGGCTAGCCTCAATGAGCAGTTCTTC.

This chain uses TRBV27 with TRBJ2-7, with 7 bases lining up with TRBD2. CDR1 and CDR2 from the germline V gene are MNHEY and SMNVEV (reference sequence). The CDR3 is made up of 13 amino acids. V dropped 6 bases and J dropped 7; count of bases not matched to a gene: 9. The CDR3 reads CASRLGGGGEQYF. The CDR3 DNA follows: TGTGCCAGCAGGCTCGGTGGGGGGGGAGAGCAGTACTTC.

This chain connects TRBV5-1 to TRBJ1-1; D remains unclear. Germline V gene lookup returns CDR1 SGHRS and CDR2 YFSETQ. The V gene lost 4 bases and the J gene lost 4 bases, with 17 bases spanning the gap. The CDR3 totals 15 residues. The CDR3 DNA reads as TGCGCCAGCAGCCAAGTAGACCCCGCGGGCACTGAAGCTTTCTTT. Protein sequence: CASSQVDPAGTEAFF.

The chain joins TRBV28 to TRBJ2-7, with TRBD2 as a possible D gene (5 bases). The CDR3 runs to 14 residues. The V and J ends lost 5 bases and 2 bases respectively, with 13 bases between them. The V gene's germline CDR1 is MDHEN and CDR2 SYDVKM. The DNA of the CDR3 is TGTGCCAGCAGTCCCTACCGACTACCCTACGAGCAGTACGTC. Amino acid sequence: CASSPYRLPYEQYV.

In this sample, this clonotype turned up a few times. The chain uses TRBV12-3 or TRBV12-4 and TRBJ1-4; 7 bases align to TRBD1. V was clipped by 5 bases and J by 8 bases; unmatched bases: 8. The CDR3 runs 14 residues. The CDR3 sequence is CASSPRGLGEKLFF. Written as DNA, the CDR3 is TGTGCCAGCAGTCCGAGGGGGCTTGGGGAAAAACTGTTTTTT.

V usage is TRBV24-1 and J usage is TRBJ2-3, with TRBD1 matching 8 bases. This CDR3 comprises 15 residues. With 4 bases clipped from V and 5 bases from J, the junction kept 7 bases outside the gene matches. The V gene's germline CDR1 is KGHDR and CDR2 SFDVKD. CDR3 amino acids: CATSDPQGARDTQYF. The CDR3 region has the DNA TGTGCCACCAGTGACCCCCAGGGGGCCAGAGATACGCAGTATTTT.

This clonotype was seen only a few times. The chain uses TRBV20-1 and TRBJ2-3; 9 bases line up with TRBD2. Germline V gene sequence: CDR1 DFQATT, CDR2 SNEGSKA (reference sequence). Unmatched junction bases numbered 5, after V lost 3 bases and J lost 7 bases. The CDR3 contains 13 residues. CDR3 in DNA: TGCAGTGCTAGGACTAGCGGTTCCTATACGCAGTATTTT. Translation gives CSARTSGSYTQYF.

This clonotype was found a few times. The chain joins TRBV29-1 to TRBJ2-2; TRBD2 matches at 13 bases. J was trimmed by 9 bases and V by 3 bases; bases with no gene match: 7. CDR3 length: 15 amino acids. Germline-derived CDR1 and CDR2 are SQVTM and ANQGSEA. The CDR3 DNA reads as TGCAGCGTTGACCCCGGGACTAGCGGGAAAAGGGAGCTGTTTTTT. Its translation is CSVDPGTSGKRELFF.

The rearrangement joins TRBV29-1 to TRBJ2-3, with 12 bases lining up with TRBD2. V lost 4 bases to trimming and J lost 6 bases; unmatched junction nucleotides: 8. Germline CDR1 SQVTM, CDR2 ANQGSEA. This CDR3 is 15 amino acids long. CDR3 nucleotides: TGCAGCGTTGCACCCAGGACTAGCGGGAAGGATACGCAGTATTTT. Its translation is CSVAPRTSGKDTQYF.

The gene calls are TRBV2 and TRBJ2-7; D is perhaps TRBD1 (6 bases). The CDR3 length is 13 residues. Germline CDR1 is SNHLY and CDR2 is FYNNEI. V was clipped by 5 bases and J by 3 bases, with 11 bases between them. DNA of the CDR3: TGTGCCAGCAGTCGGGACACCGTCTACGAGCAGTACTTC. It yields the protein CASSRDTVYEQYF.

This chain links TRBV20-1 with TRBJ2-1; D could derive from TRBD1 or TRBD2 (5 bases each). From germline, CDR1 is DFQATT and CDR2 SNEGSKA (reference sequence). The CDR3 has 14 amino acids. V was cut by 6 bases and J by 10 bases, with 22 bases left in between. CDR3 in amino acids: CSARRSGTRWEQFF. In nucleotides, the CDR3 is TGCAGTGCGAGAAGGTCCGGGACCCGCTGGGAGCAGTTCTTC.

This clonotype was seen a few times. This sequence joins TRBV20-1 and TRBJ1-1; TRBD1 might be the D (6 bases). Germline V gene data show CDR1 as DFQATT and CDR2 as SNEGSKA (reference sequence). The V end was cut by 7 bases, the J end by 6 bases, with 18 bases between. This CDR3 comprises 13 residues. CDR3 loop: CSGGVGGRSEAFF. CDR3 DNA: TGCAGTGGCGGTGTAGGGGGAAGATCTGAAGCTTTCTTT.

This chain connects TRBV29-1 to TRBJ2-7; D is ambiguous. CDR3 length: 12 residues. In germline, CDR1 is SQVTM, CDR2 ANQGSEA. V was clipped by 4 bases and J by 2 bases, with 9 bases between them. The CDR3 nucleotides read TGCAGCGTTGTGGTCAGAACCTACGAGCAGTACTTC. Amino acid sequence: CSVVVRTYEQYF.

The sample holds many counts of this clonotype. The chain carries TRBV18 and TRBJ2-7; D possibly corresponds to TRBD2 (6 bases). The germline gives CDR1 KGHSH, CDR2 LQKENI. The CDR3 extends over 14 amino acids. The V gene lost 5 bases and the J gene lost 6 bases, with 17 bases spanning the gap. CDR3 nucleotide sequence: TGTGCCAGCTCATCCGGGACTCCTACTCGCGAGCAGTACTTC. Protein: CASSSGTPTREQYF.